A selection of T cell receptor beta chains follows, all from one sample in a study of CD4 T cells in relation to SARS-CoV-2 and coronaviruses. Clones were sequenced by immunoSEQ multiplex PCR, and TCRdb holds only the in-frame ones, with some missing. The sample shows nearly 70,000 clones, more than 85% of them seen only once. Sequenced input: naive CD4+ T cells from PBMCs. The receptors shown here come from a human donor in good health. Each CDR3 is given with its conserved first and last residue. The D gene is left open where the match is weak. A clone size is listed for some rows: how often the clone was seen (once, few, many), or a class if it is expanded.

>-|TRBJ2-3|-|TRBV7-9
TGTGCCAGCAGCTTACCTTCAGGGGTAACGCAGTATTTT
CASSLPSGVTQYF
>-|TRBJ2-2|-|TRBV5-4
TGTGCCAGCAGCTTGGCTAACGCGAACACCGGGGAGCTGTTTTTT
CASSLANANTGELFF
>-|TRBJ2-3|-|TRBV28
TGTGCCAGCAGCGGCCGGGCCGCCCCCCCAGATACGCAGTATTTT
CASSGRAAPPDTQYF
>-|TRBJ1-6|-|TRBV5-1
TGCGCCAGCAGCTTGGTAGGGGGAAGTTCACCCCTCCACTTT
CASSLVGGSSPLHF
>TRBD1|TRBJ2-2|-|TRBV5-1
TGCGCCAGCAGCCTCTATTCTGACAGGGCCACCGGGGAGCTGTTTTTT
CASSLYSDRATGELFF
>-|TRBJ2-7|-|TRBV3-1/TRBV3-2
TGTGCCAGCAGCCAAGATCCCGGAGCATGGGGATACGAGCAGTACTTC
CASSQDPGAWGYEQYF
>TRBD2|TRBJ2-3|-|TRBV3-1/TRBV3-2
TGTGCCAGCAGCCAACGGGGGGGCCGGTCAGATACGCAGTATTTT
CASSQRGGRSDTQYF
>TRBD2|TRBJ2-5|-|TRBV14
TGTGCCAGCAGCCCCGGACTAGCGGGGGGTTTCCAAGAGACCCAGTACTTC
CASSPGLAGGFQETQYF
>-|TRBJ1-4|-|TRBV5-6
TGTGCCAGCAGCTTGTTTACAGCCAACCCAACTAATGAAAAACTGTTTTTT
CASSLFTANPTNEKLFF
>TRBD1|TRBJ1-2|-|TRBV19
TGTGCCAGTAGTACCCCCGGGACAGGGCCACACTATGGCTACACCTTC
CASSTPGTGPHYGYTF
>-|TRBJ2-1|-|TRBV29-1
TGCAGCGCACGGGCATACAATGAGCAGTTCTTC
CSARAYNEQFF
>TRBD2|TRBJ2-4|-|TRBV6-6
TGTGCCAGCAGCTCGACTAGCGCGAGCTTGGGAGACATTCAGTACTTC
CASSSTSASLGDIQYF
>-|TRBJ2-5|-|TRBV6-5
TGTGCCAGCAGTTACGGCCGGTTACAAGAGACCCAGTACTTC
CASSYGRLQETQYF
>-|TRBJ2-7|-|TRBV5-1
TGCGCCAGCAGCTCATCTACCGCCGGCACCGTACGAGTGCAGTACTTC
CASSSSTAGTVRVQYF
>TRBD1|TRBJ1-5|-|TRBV28
TGTGCCAGTAAAACGGGACAGGGAGAATTCAGCAATCAGCCCCAGCATTTT
CASKTGQGEFSNQPQHF
>-|TRBJ2-2|-|TRBV25-1
TGTGCCAGCAGTGAGGCACAGCTGAACACCGGGGAGCTGTTTTTT
CASSEAQLNTGELFF
>-|TRBJ2-3|-|TRBV19
TGTGCCAGTAGTCCCCGACTTACCGGCACAGATACGCAGTATTTT
CASSPRLTGTDTQYF
>-|TRBJ2-3|-|TRBV19
TGTGCCAGTAGTATCCAGGGGACAGATACGCAGTATTTT
CASSIQGTDTQYF
>-|TRBJ1-1|-|TRBV5-1
TGCGCCAGCAGCTTGGGTCTGAGGGGGGTTGCGAACACTGAAGCTTTCTTT
CASSLGLRGVANTEAFF
>-|TRBJ2-3|-|TRBV4-1
TGCGCCAGCAGCCGCCTCGGGTTATACGGAGAGGATACGCAGTATTTT
CASSRLGLYGEDTQYF
>-|TRBJ2-2|-|TRBV29-1
TGCAGCGGTGGACACTACACCGGGGAGCTGTTTTTT
CSGGHYTGELFF
>-|TRBJ2-2|-|TRBV5-6
TGTGCCAGCAGCTTGACCCCCTCGACCGGGGAGCTGTTTTTT
CASSLTPSTGELFF
>-|TRBJ1-4|-|TRBV5-5
TGTGCCAGCAGCTTGGGTGGGGGCCTCGATGAAAAACTGTTTTTT
CASSLGGGLDEKLFF
>TRBD1|TRBJ2-7|once|TRBV28
TGTGCCAGCAGTCCGCGACAGGGCCGCGACGAGCAGTACTTC
CASSPRQGRDEQYF
>-|TRBJ1-4|once|TRBV12-3/TRBV12-4
TGTGCCAGCAGTTCCCGGACTCGGGAAAAACTGTTTTTT
CASSSRTREKLFF